This TCR beta chain is drawn from a study of PD-L1 blockade in urothelial cancer. Turning to the study itself: After treatment start, blood was analyzed at 3 weeks (second dose) and at 6 weeks.

Using immunoSEQ multiplex PCR, the repertoire was profiled, and TCRdb retains in-frame clones only, with some absent. This sample carries some 47,000 clones, roughly four fifths of them seen once, and the ten largest clones take 3% to 3.5%. Between 1 and 8 samples, pretreatment and on-treatment, were given by each patient. V was pared by 2 bases and J by 4 bases, with 1 base of the junction left unmatched. Germline assignment: CDR1 SGHVS and CDR2 FNYEAQ. The CDR3 contains 14 residues. This clonotype was obtained from a man in his 70s with urothelial cancer. The sequences come from PBMCs, collected around atezolizumab (anti-PD-L1) treatment. The V and J genes are TRBV7-6 and TRBJ2-2; TRBD1 matches at 7 bases. The CDR3 sequence: CASSLSGGTGELFF. The CDR3 region has the DNA TGTGCCAGCAGCTTATCAGGGGGCACCGGGGAGCTGTTTTTT.